The entry that follows covers one T cell receptor beta chain sequence. This entry is derived from a study of blood T cell repertoires in COVID-19. Background on the study: Sites across the United States, Italy and Spain contributed samples from acute and convalescent COVID-19. T cells, B-cell-depleted T cells, or PBMCs supplied cDNA or gDNA.

The CDR3 runs 13 residues. Germline V gives CDR1 SGHDT, CDR2 YYEEEE. V was clipped by 4 bases and J by 8 bases, with 15 bases between them. The authors' processing: Estimation of nucleated cell counts was performed using reference gene primer amplification. The protocol was immunoSEQ multiplex PCR, while the TCRdb copy is restricted to in-frame clones and leaves out a portion. That table furnishes V, J and clone size, whereas the DNA furnished D and trimming. The data hold some 160,000 clones, with roughly 90% observed a single time. This clonotype originated in a man between 18 and 35 years old with acute or convalescent COVID-19. V and J are TRBV5-6 and TRBJ1-2; D gene uncertain. The specimen was peripheral blood. In DNA, the CDR3 is TGTGCCAGCAGCCCTGCAAAAGCGGGGGGCTACACCTTC. This sequence encodes CASSPAKAGGYTF.